This T cell receptor beta chain was sequenced during a study of CD8 T cells in Susac syndrome. Worth noting for this clonotype: Its antigen is currently unknown.

Reverse transcription of roughly 0.5 to 1 ug RNA was carried out with random hexamers. TCR beta CDR3 was amplified by immunoSEQ multiplex PCR. This amplification extended across 54 Vbeta and 13 Jbeta segments. In TCRdb, the immunoSEQ multiplex PCR reads were re-called with MiXCR into one record per CDR3 protein. Counted here are around 130,000 distinct CDR3 sequences, about 94% occurring once; the ten biggest clones make up 0.25% to 0.3%. Findings of the study overall: It was acknowledged in the study that the number of individuals who were included in its TCR sequencing and HLA analysis was relatively small.

Patients with Susac syndrome fulfilled recently defined diagnostic criteria for definite or probable disease. Negative magnetic isolation gave CD8+ and CD4+ cells; FACS enriched CD8+ TEMRA. Trimming left V 2 bases short and J 3 bases short, with 18 bases between. Germline CDR1 reads SGDLS; CDR2 reads YYNGEE. This CDR3 is 17 amino acids long. This sequence originates from a human donor with Susac syndrome. The V call is TRBV9, the J call TRBJ2-1; D is possibly TRBD2 (7 bases). Sequenced input: CD8+ T cells from PBMCs. In DNA form, the CDR3 reads TGTGCCAGCAGCGTCGAAATGGGGGGGCCGGACTACAATGAGCAGTTCTTC. Its translation: CASSVEMGGPDYNEQFF.